Below are 26 T cell receptor beta chains sequenced from a single sample in a study of cytomegalovirus exposure and HLA in healthy donors. 13 Jbeta primers and 60 Vbeta primers were used for the PCR. Sequencing was performed with immunoSEQ multiplex PCR; in TCRdb, only in-frame clones are kept and a portion is missing. The sample lists about 120,000 clones, around 66% occurring once. Sequenced sample: PBMCs. The receptors were sampled from a man aged 18 to 35 in good health and CMV-seropositive.

V usage is TRBV5-1 and J usage is TRBJ1-6; D is undetermined. Germline values: CDR1 SGHRS, CDR2 YFSETQ. Trimming took off 3 bases at V and 7 bases at J, with 8 bases between the two ends. The CDR3 is made up of 13 amino acids. In nucleotides, the CDR3 is TGCGCCAGCAGCTCCCAAACAAATTCACCCCTCCACTTT. It yields the protein CASSSQTNSPLHF.

The chain carries TRBV5-1 and TRBJ2-1, with D possibly TRBD2 on 6 matching bases. The CDR3 runs 13 residues. Trimming left V 2 bases short and J 8 bases short, with 11 bases between. Germline CDR1 and CDR2: SGHRS and YFSETQ. CDR3 in DNA: TGCGCCAGCAGCTTCGCACTAGCCGATGAGCAGTTCTTC. The encoded protein is CASSFALADEQFF.

This sequence joins TRBV6-1 and TRBJ2-7, with 7 bases fitting TRBD1. This CDR3 comprises 16 residues. V trimming: 4 bases; J trimming: 1 base; junction bases outside the gene matches: 10. Germline values: CDR1 MNHNS, CDR2 SASEGT. As DNA, the CDR3 is TGTGCCAGCAGTGCGGCCGGGACAGTGATTTCCTACGAGCAGTACGTC. Its protein is CASSAAGTVISYEQYV.

V usage is TRBV6-6 and J usage is TRBJ2-1; 7 bases align to TRBD1. This CDR3 has 15 residues. Per the germline V gene, CDR1 is MNHNY and CDR2 is SVGAGI (reference sequence). Germline trimming cut 5 bases from V and 3 bases from J; bases unmatched to any gene: 7. Here the CDR3 reads CASSNRQGLYNEQFF. CDR3 DNA: TGTGCCAGCAGTAACCGACAGGGTCTCTACAATGAGCAGTTCTTC.

The table lists this clone with a count of one. V usage is TRBV6-1 and J usage is TRBJ2-7; D ambiguous. Germline-derived CDR1 and CDR2 are MNHNS and SASEGT. The CDR3 loop spans 11 amino acids. Deletions cut 6 bases from V and 12 bases from J, with 15 bases between. CDR3 protein: CASRDWRVRYV. DNA for the CDR3: TGTGCCAGCAGAGATTGGAGAGTGCGGTACGTC.

V is TRBV10-1 and J is TRBJ2-1; 8 bases agree with TRBD2. Germline assignment: CDR1 WNHNN and CDR2 SYGVQD (reference sequence). The CDR3 is 17 residues long. V trimming: 2 bases; J trimming: 7 bases; junction bases outside the gene matches: 13. CDR3 in amino acids: CASSEGGAGGPRNEQFF. The CDR3 DNA is TGCGCCAGCAGTGAGGGCGGGGCGGGGGGCCCTCGGAATGAGCAGTTCTTC.

The chain uses TRBV27 and TRBJ2-1; 8 nucleotides match TRBD1. Germline CDR1 and CDR2: MNHEY and SMNVEV (reference sequence). Trimming took 5 bases from V and 10 from J; bases not matched to a gene: 10. The CDR3 has 14 amino acids. In DNA, the CDR3 is TGTGCCAGCAGTCCGAACGCAGGGGGCCAGGAGCAGTTCTTC. Residues: CASSPNAGGQEQFF.

The CDR3 loop is CASTTGGPGYSPLHF. CDR3 nucleotide sequence: TGTGCCAGCACAACGGGGGGCCCCGGCTATTCACCCCTCCACTTT. The rearrangement uses TRBV6-5 and TRBJ1-6; maybe TRBD1 (6 bases). Germline values: CDR1 MNHEY, CDR2 SVGAGI. V lost 7 bases, J lost 8 bases, and 18 bases lay in between. This CDR3 is 15 amino acids long.

The chain recombines TRBV5-6 with TRBJ1-1; a possible D gene is TRBD1 (5 bases). This CDR3 contains 15 residues. The germline CDR1 and CDR2 sequences are SGHDT and YYEEEE. Trimming left V 1 base short and J 0 bases short, with 10 bases between. The CDR3 nucleotides are TGTGCCAGCAGCTTGTCCCCAGGGATGAACACTGAAGCTTTCTTT. Protein: CASSLSPGMNTEAFF. Full variable domain (outside the CDR3, taken from reference TRBV5-6 and TRBJ1-1): DAGVTQSPTHLIKTRGQQVTLRCSPKSGHDTVSWYQQALGQGPQFIFQYYEEEERQRGNFPDRFSGHQFPNYSSELNVNALLLGDSALYLCASSLSPGMNTEAFFGQGTRLTVV.

The gene calls are TRBV5-5 and TRBJ2-3; TRBD1 matches 8 bases. This CDR3 region has 15 residues. Per germline, CDR1 SGHKS and CDR2 YYEKEE (reference sequence). After removal of 4 bases from V and 2 bases from J, the junction contained 6 bases not matched to a gene. The CDR3 sequence: CASSTGQGHTDTQYF. CDR3 in DNA: TGTGCCAGCAGCACCGGACAGGGTCACACAGATACGCAGTATTTT.

V usage is TRBV15 and J usage is TRBJ1-1; D unresolved. The germline V gene has CDR1 LNHNV and CDR2 YYDKDF (reference sequence). The V end was cut by 0 bases, the J end by 5 bases, with 10 bases between. CDR3 length: 14 residues. The CDR3 is CATSRDRGVTEAFF. DNA for the CDR3: TGTGCCACCAGCAGAGACCGCGGGGTAACTGAAGCTTTCTTT. The full variable domain, its missing parts supplied by reference TRBV15 and TRBJ1-1, is DAMVIQNPRYQVTQFGKPVTLSCSQTLNHNVMYWYQQKSSQAPKLLFHYYDKDFNNEADTPDNFQSRRPNTSFCFLDIRSPGLGDTAMYLCATSRDRGVTEAFFGQGTRLTVV.

This chain uses TRBV6-5 with TRBJ1-1; D unclear. Germline V lookup: CDR1 MNHEY, CDR2 SVGAGI. The CDR3 covers 14 residues. V lost 0 bases and J lost 1, with 6 bases in between. CDR3 DNA: TGTGCCAGCAGTTACTCTCGGGGGAACACTGAAGCTTTCTTT. It codes for CASSYSRGNTEAFF.

This chain uses TRBV4-1 with TRBJ2-5, with D perhaps matching TRBD1 (7 bases). The CDR3 runs 17 residues. The germline V gene has CDR1 MGHRA and CDR2 YSYEKL. Trimming left V 3 bases short and J 5 bases short, with 22 bases between. The CDR3 region has the DNA TGCGCCAGCAGCCAGGCAGGCCTCAGGGGGAGGCGGGAGACCCAGTACTTC. Its protein product is CASSQAGLRGRRETQYF.

This clone was observed a handful of times. The chain combines TRBV29-1 with TRBJ2-7; D is perhaps TRBD1 (6 bases). The CDR3 consists of 11 residues. Trimming cost V 7 bases and J 6 bases, with 13 bases left between them. In germline, CDR1 is SQVTM, CDR2 ANQGSEA. CDR3 residues: CSGQQGSEQYV. The CDR3 nucleotides read TGCAGCGGCCAGCAGGGGTCCGAGCAGTACGTC.

V usage is TRBV7-9 and J usage is TRBJ2-3; D unresolved. Germline-derived CDR1 and CDR2 are SEHNR and FQNEAQ (reference sequence). CDR3 size: 14 residues. V dropped 5 bases and J dropped 3 bases, with 12 bases sitting between them. For the CDR3, the DNA is TGTGCCAGCAGCCTAATGTCCGGGACAGATACGCAGTATTTT. Translated: CASSLMSGTDTQYF.

This clone was recorded a few times. V is TRBV6-5 and J is TRBJ2-1, with D perhaps TRBD1 (6 bases). Germline V gene sequence: CDR1 MNHEY, CDR2 SVGAGI. The CDR3 consists of 14 residues. Trimming cost V 0 bases and J 6 bases, with 9 bases left between them. CDR3 protein: CASSYSTTGNEQFF. In nucleotides, the CDR3 is TGTGCCAGCAGTTACTCCACGACAGGCAATGAGCAGTTCTTC.

This rearrangement joins TRBV7-6 to TRBJ2-7, with a weak D call TRBD1 (5 bases). The CDR3 is 16 amino acids. CDR1 SGHVS and CDR2 FNYEAQ come from the germline V gene. The V and J ends lost 5 bases and 6 bases respectively, with 23 bases between them. CDR3 sequence reads: CASSPPDSGSGLEQYF. In DNA, the CDR3 is TGTGCCAGCAGCCCACCCGACTCAGGGTCTGGGCTCGAGCAGTACTTC.

This clone was counted only a few times. V is TRBV27 and J is TRBJ2-1; 11 bases are a match to TRBD2. Trimming took 0 bases from V and 2 from J; bases not matched to a gene: 0. Germline lookup yields CDR1 MNHEY and CDR2 SMNVEV (reference sequence). CDR3 length: 16 residues. This CDR3 is CASSLSSGGAYNEQFF. The CDR3, as DNA: TGTGCCAGCAGTTTATCTAGCGGGGGGGCCTACAATGAGCAGTTCTTC.

This clone was counted between two and nine times. Here the CDR3 DNA reads TGCGCCAGCATGGTACAGGGAAACACTGAAGCTTTCTTT. Amino acids: CASMVQGNTEAFF. The gene calls are TRBV5-1 and TRBJ1-1, with a possible D match to TRBD1 (6 bases). The V end was cut by 6 bases, the J end by 2 bases, with 11 bases between. This CDR3 has 13 amino acids. The V gene's germline CDR1 is SGHRS and CDR2 YFSETQ.

This chain connects TRBV7-9 to TRBJ1-5; 8 nucleotides align to TRBD1. This CDR3 is 14 amino acids long. The V gene end was trimmed by 1 base and the J gene end by 6 bases; junction bases not matched to a gene: 2. Germline lookup yields CDR1 SEHNR and CDR2 FQNEAQ (reference sequence). In nucleotides, the CDR3 is TGTGCCAGCAGCTTAGGACAGGGGAGTCAGCCCCAGCATTTT. Translating gives CASSLGQGSQPQHF.

V and J are TRBV10-1 and TRBJ1-1; tentative D call: TRBD1 (5 bases). The CDR3 extends over 12 amino acids. Germline-derived CDR1 and CDR2 are WNHNN and SYGVQD (reference sequence). Trimming took off 8 bases at V and 2 bases at J, with 9 bases between the two ends. The CDR3 bases are TGCGCCAGCGCGGGGGATAACACTGAAGCTTTCTTT. Translation: CASAGDNTEAFF.

V is TRBV6-4 and J is TRBJ2-7; 7 bases map to TRBD2. CDR3 length: 15 residues. Germline-derived CDR1 and CDR2 are MRHNA and SNTAGT. V lost 3 bases to trimming and J lost 0 bases; unmatched junction nucleotides: 5. This CDR3 is CASSEFSGDSYEQYF. The CDR3 DNA sequence: TGTGCCAGCAGTGAATTCAGCGGGGACTCCTACGAGCAGTACTTC.

The chain recombines TRBV11-3 with TRBJ2-7; 7 bases are a match to TRBD1. Germline CDR1 SGHNT, CDR2 YENEEA. The CDR3 runs to 14 residues. V was clipped by 4 bases and J by 6 bases; unmatched bases: 9. CDR3 DNA sequence: TGTGCCAGCAGCTCGCCCGACAGGGATCTCGAGCAGTACTTC. This gives the protein CASSSPDRDLEQYF. Supplemented by reference TRBV11-3 and TRBJ2-7, the full variable domain reads EAGVVQSPRYKIIEKKQPVAFWCNPISGHNTLYWYLQNLGQGPELLIRYENEEAVDDSQLPKDRFSAERLKGVDSTLKIQPAELGDSAVYLCASSSPDRDLEQYFGPGTRLTVT.

The chain joins TRBV19 to TRBJ1-6; 7 bases map to TRBD1. This CDR3 is 15 amino acids long. V trimming: 6 bases; J trimming: 5 bases; junction bases outside the gene matches: 7. In germline, CDR1 is LNHDA, CDR2 SQIVND (reference sequence). The CDR3 sequence: CASRVRGTDNSPLHF. CDR3 sequence (DNA): TGTGCCAGTAGGGTCCGCGGGACAGATAATTCACCCCTCCACTTT.

This chain uses TRBV10-1 with TRBJ2-2, with D tentatively TRBD2 (6 bases). The CDR3 sequence is 14 residues long. Germline CDR1 is WNHNN and CDR2 is SYGVQD (reference sequence). The germline V and J ends were trimmed by 0 bases and 6 bases, with 8 bases remaining between them. Here the CDR3 reads CASSESGGSGELFF. The CDR3 coding sequence is TGCGCCAGCAGTGAGTCTGGAGGGTCCGGGGAGCTGTTTTTT.

This clone appeared a few times. This sequence joins TRBV7-9 and TRBJ2-3; 8 bases agree with TRBD2. The CDR3 contains 14 residues. Germline loops: CDR1 SEHNR, CDR2 FQNEAQ (reference sequence). Trimming at V came to 6 bases and at J to 4 bases, leaving 6 bases not matched to a gene. CDR3 region: CASSSTGGPDTQYF. For the CDR3, the DNA is TGTGCCAGCAGTTCTACGGGGGGGCCAGATACGCAGTATTTT.